The T cell receptor (beta chain) described here comes from a study of CDR3 diversity in severe acne (dated by TCRdb to about 2019). Library preparation was by PCR. TCRdb records Illumina HiSeq 2000 as the sequencer. Clones were called with MiXCR by TCRdb after fastp trimmed the public reads at Q25, and only in-frame beta chains were retained. Each entry merges the rows of one CDR3 protein and shows their most common DNA and genes. Present in this sample are 85,000 to 120,000 distinct CDR3 sequences, approximately 47% of which were seen just once. The top ten clonotypes cover around 12% of the sample. Worth noting for this clonotype: Its cognate antigen has yet to be identified. Per-base qualities were not stored, and no clone one base away is much larger.

Relative to germline, V is 3 bases shorter and J is 5 bases shorter, with 7 bases between their ends. The germline V gene (reference sequence) sets CDR1 to WNHNN and CDR2 to SYGVQD. Counted from cysteine to phenylalanine, this CDR3 has 13 amino acids. Only CDR3 DNA is held: 39 bases, read in frame from base 1. The clonotype was recovered from a male donor with acne. Sequenced: blood. The chain couples TRBV10-1 to TRBJ2-2; the D gene is not confidently resolved. The DNA is TGCGCCAGCAGTGATGTGAAGACCGGGGAGCTGTTTTTT. Its amino acids are CASSDVKTGELFF.